Following are 29 T cell receptor beta chains from one sample sequenced in a study of identical twins. TCRdb ran MiXCR on the 5' RACE reads and lists one entry per CDR3 protein. Among about 240,000 distinct CDR3 sequences listed, 10% to 13% were seen once. Sequencing used memory T cells sorted from blood. Every receptor here comes from a middle-aged man in good health.

This clonotype was seen ten or more times. The chain couples TRBV7-8 to TRBJ1-3; TRBD1 is a possible D gene (6 bases). The germline V and J ends were trimmed by 5 bases and 0 bases, with 14 bases remaining between them. Looked up from germline, CDR1 is SGHVS and CDR2 is FQNEAQ. The CDR3 has 16 amino acids. This chain's CDR3 is CASSVATGYSGNTIYF. For the CDR3, the DNA is TGTGCCAGCAGCGTCGCCACAGGGTACTCTGGAAACACCATATATTTT.

This clonotype was counted ten times or more. This sequence joins TRBV10-3 and TRBJ2-5; 8 bases are shared with TRBD1. V lost 3 bases to trimming and J lost 4 bases; unmatched junction nucleotides: 4. Germline V CDR1 and CDR2: ENHRY, SYGVKD. CDR3 size: 14 residues. CDR3 loop: CAISDRGRGETQYF. In DNA form, the CDR3 reads TGTGCCATCAGTGACAGGGGGCGCGGAGAGACCCAGTACTTC.

This clonotype was seen only a few times. This sequence joins TRBV3-1 and TRBJ1-2; D unclear. Germline V gene lookup returns CDR1 LGHDT and CDR2 YNNKEL (reference sequence). The length of the CDR3 is 13 residues. V gave up 3 bases and J gave up 9 bases, with 14 bases separating them. This CDR3 is CASSQRTLLRYTF. Written as DNA, the CDR3 is TGTGCCAGCAGCCAGCGGACTCTTCTTCGCTACACCTTC.

V gene TRBV4-3 combines with J gene TRBJ2-1, with D maybe TRBD2 (5 bases). Trimming stripped 0 bases from V and 5 bases from J, with 14 bases between. The CDR3 contains 16 residues. CDR1 LGHNA and CDR2 YSLEER come from the germline V gene. DNA for the CDR3: TGCGCCAGCAGCCAAGATTGGGCTAGCCGCGACAATGAGCAGTTCTTC. Its translation: CASSQDWASRDNEQFF.

This clonotype was detected a few times. CDR3 loop: CASSLFSPTSGGEQETQYF. DNA for the CDR3: TGTGCCAGCAGCTTATTCTCTCCCACTAGCGGGGGGGAGCAAGAGACCCAGTACTTC. The chain recombines TRBV13 with TRBJ2-5, with 13 positions matching TRBD2. Trimming removed 2 bases from V and 2 bases from J; junction bases left unmatched: 11. This CDR3 contains 19 residues. Germline CDR1 is PRHDT and CDR2 is FYEKMQ (reference sequence).

In this sample, this clonotype turned up a few times. This chain joins TRBV20-1 and TRBJ2-7, with D perhaps assigned TRBD1 or TRBD2 (5 bases each). Germline CDR1 is DFQATT and CDR2 is SNEGSKA (reference sequence). CDR3 length equals 15 residues. Written as DNA, the CDR3 is TGCAGCTCCTCCCTCGAGAGGGGCGTATCCTACGAGCAGTACTTC. Amino acids: CSSSLERGVSYEQYF.

This clonotype was recorded once. Just one base apart from a much larger clone, this may be a read error. The CDR3 spells CASILVGYNEQFF. CDR3 in DNA: TGTGCCAGCATTTTAGTAGGGTACAATGAGCAGTTCTTC. V and J are TRBV12-3 or TRBV12-4 and TRBJ2-1; no clear D gene. This CDR3 region has 13 residues.

This clonotype showed up many times. The V gene is TRBV4-2, the J gene TRBJ2-5, with TRBD2 as a possible D gene (5 bases). V shed 0 bases and J shed 7 bases, with 9 bases lying between them. The CDR3 has 13 amino acids. The germline gives CDR1 LGHNA, CDR2 YNFKEQ. CDR3 bases: TGTGCCAGCAGCCAAGACCAGAGCGGGACCCAGTACTTC. This sequence encodes CASSQDQSGTQYF.

The chain links TRBV10-3 to TRBJ1-6; D is perhaps TRBD1 (5 bases). V was shortened by 5 bases and J by 5 bases, with 13 bases between the two germline ends. The germline gives CDR1 ENHRY, CDR2 SYGVKD. The CDR3 loop spans 15 amino acids. CDR3 residues: CAISRPDTNNSPLHF. The CDR3 DNA reads as TGTGCCATCAGTCGACCGGACACCAATAATTCACCCCTCCACTTT.

A few counts support this clonotype. The chain joins TRBV6-2 or TRBV6-3 to TRBJ2-7, with 9 bases identical to TRBD2. Trimming removed 6 bases from V and 2 bases from J; junction bases left unmatched: 5. Germline V gene data show CDR1 as MNHEY and CDR2 as SVGEGT. CDR3 size: 14 residues. The CDR3 DNA is TGTGCCAGCAGATCACTAGCGGGTACCTACGAGCAGTACTTC. It codes for CASRSLAGTYEQYF.

This clonotype showed up just a few times. The chain uses TRBV19 and TRBJ1-1; D is perhaps TRBD1 (5 bases). Germline-derived CDR1 and CDR2 are LNHDA and SQIVND (reference sequence). Trimming took off 4 bases at V and 3 bases at J, with 12 bases between the two ends. The CDR3 has 14 amino acids. CDR3 coding DNA: TGTGCCAGTAGTAAACCCAGGGAATACACTGAAGCTTTCTTT. This sequence encodes CASSKPREYTEAFF.

This clonotype was counted ten times or more. The chain employs TRBV10-3 and TRBJ2-7, with 10 bases identical to TRBD1. Germline CDR1 and CDR2: ENHRY and SYGVKD. CDR3 length equals 15 residues. V trimming: 0 bases; J trimming: 3 bases; junction bases outside the gene matches: 2. This CDR3 is CAISESGQGVYEQYF. The CDR3 region has the DNA TGTGCCATCAGTGAGTCCGGACAGGGGGTCTACGAGCAGTACTTC.

The table lists this clonotype with many counts. The chain couples TRBV5-1 to TRBJ2-7, with D possibly TRBD1 on 6 matching bases. The CDR3 has 13 amino acids. The germline V gene has CDR1 SGHRS and CDR2 YFSETQ. Trimming removed 1 base from V and 3 bases from J, with 8 bases in between. CDR3 in amino acids: CASSLSGDYEQYF. CDR3 DNA: TGCGCCAGCAGCTTGTCAGGGGACTACGAGCAGTACTTC.

As for this clonotype: This may stem from a read error, because a much larger clone lies one nucleotide away. The gene calls are TRBV25-1 and TRBJ1-2; D ambiguous. This CDR3 has 15 residues. The germline V gene encodes CDR1 MGHDK and CDR2 SYGVNS. The CDR3 loop is CTSSDTRVGGYGYTF. DNA for the CDR3: TGTACCAGCAGTGATACTCGAGTAGGAGGCTATGGCTACACCTTC.

This clonotype was picked up a small number of times. The chain has TRBV4-2 and TRBJ2-4, with TRBD1 as a possible D gene (6 bases). Germline V gives CDR1 LGHNA, CDR2 YNFKEQ. Trimming took 0 bases from V and 3 from J, leaving 12 bases between them. This CDR3 has 16 amino acids. This CDR3 reads CASSQDLQGSKNIQYF. The CDR3, as DNA: TGTGCCAGCAGCCAAGATCTGCAGGGGAGCAAAAACATTCAGTACTTC.

This clonotype has a count of ten or more. This chain joins TRBV9 and TRBJ2-5, with TRBD1 matching over 10 bases. With V trimmed by 5 bases and J by 5 bases, 12 bases remained unmatched. The V gene's germline CDR1 is SGDLS and CDR2 YYNGEE. CDR3 length: 16 amino acids. In DNA form, the CDR3 reads TGTGCCAGCAGTGACACCGACAGGGGGCCAGGGGAGACCCAGTACTTC. Its translation: CASSDTDRGPGETQYF.

The sample holds many counts of this clonotype. V usage is TRBV11-2 and J usage is TRBJ1-1; tentatively, D is TRBD1 (5 bases). CDR1 and CDR2 (germline): SGHAT, FQNNGV. Trimming removed 2 bases from V and 0 bases from J, with 10 bases in between. The CDR3 extends over 15 amino acids. CDR3 region: CASSLRGSLNTEAFF. The CDR3 coding sequence is TGTGCCAGCAGCTTACGGGGCAGCCTGAACACTGAAGCTTTCTTT.

This chain joins TRBV29-1 and TRBJ2-7, with TRBD1 matching 7 bases. Looked up from germline, CDR1 is SQVTM and CDR2 is ANQGSEA. This CDR3 is 11 amino acids long. V shed 7 bases, J shed 6 bases, and the junction held 6 bases outside the gene matches. The chain's CDR3 is CSARQGGEQYF. The CDR3 DNA follows: TGCAGCGCCAGACAGGGCGGCGAGCAGTACTTC.

The chain links TRBV7-2 to TRBJ1-2; D is possibly TRBD1 (5 bases). V gave up 1 base and J gave up 7 bases, with 7 bases separating them. Germline assignment: CDR1 SGHTA and CDR2 FQGNSA. The CDR3 loop spans 12 amino acids. CDR3 protein: CASSLDQGGYTF. CDR3 sequence (DNA): TGTGCCAGCAGCTTAGATCAGGGTGGCTACACCTTC.

This clonotype was seen a handful of times. This chain connects TRBV15 to TRBJ2-7, with TRBD1 matching 10 bases. Germline V gene data show CDR1 as LNHNV and CDR2 as YYDKDF (reference sequence). The CDR3 covers 15 residues. With V trimmed by 0 bases and J by 7 bases, 6 bases remained unmatched. The CDR3 DNA reads as TGTGCCACCAGCAGAGATTACGGACAGGGGGTTGAGCAGTACTTC. As protein: CATSRDYGQGVEQYF.

The chain uses TRBV18 and TRBJ1-2; D call uncertain. With 2 bases removed from V and 4 bases from J, the gap between germline ends came to 8 bases. Germline CDR1 KGHSH, CDR2 LQKENI. The CDR3 runs to 13 residues. The CDR3 reads CASSPESSYGYTF. The CDR3 DNA reads as TGTGCCAGCTCACCAGAGTCCTCCTATGGCTACACCTTC.

The gene calls are TRBV4-3 and TRBJ2-7; D is unclear. Germline CDR1 and CDR2: LGHNA and YSLEER. CDR3 length: 15 residues. The germline V and J ends were trimmed by 0 bases and 2 bases, with 11 bases remaining between them. The CDR3 loop is CASSQDGYGTYEQYF. As DNA, the CDR3 is TGCGCCAGCAGCCAAGATGGTTATGGAACCTACGAGCAGTACTTC.

This clonotype was counted only a few times. The J gene is TRBJ1-2, the V gene TRBV3-1; unclear D gene. The CDR3 covers 14 residues. V was trimmed by 0 bases and J by 2 bases, leaving 7 bases between them. Germline V CDR1 and CDR2: LGHDT, YNNKEL (reference sequence). The CDR3 region is CASSQESANYGYTF. Written as DNA, the CDR3 is TGTGCCAGCAGCCAAGAATCAGCCAACTATGGCTACACCTTC.

This clonotype has at least ten counts. The chain links TRBV5-1 to TRBJ2-1, with TRBD2 matching 7 bases. J gave up 6 bases and V 0 bases, and 9 bases lay outside the gene matches. The germline CDR1 and CDR2 sequences are SGHRS and YFSETQ. The CDR3 contains 16 residues. The CDR3 DNA sequence: TGCGCCAGCAGCTTGGCCCCCAGGCGGGGGAGCAATGAGCAGTTCTTC. Translation gives CASSLAPRRGSNEQFF.

The table lists this clonotype with a few counts. The chain links TRBV14 to TRBJ2-3; TRBD2 is a possible D gene (6 bases). Germline V gene sequence: CDR1 SGHDN, CDR2 FVKESK. The CDR3 is made up of 14 amino acids. Trimming shortened V by 3 bases and J by 3 bases, and 10 bases separated the two germline ends. The CDR3 DNA reads as TGTGCCAGCAGCCACCGGGAGAGAACAGATACGCAGTATTTT. Translating it yields CASSHRERTDTQYF.

V usage is TRBV5-1 and J usage is TRBJ1-3, with a weak D call TRBD1 (6 bases). The germline V and J ends were trimmed by 4 bases and 9 bases, with 14 bases remaining between them. The CDR3 runs 13 residues. CDR1 and CDR2 from the germline V gene are SGHRS and YFSETQ. The CDR3 bases are TGCGCCAGCAGCCCCGGTCGAGGGGGCACCATATATTTT. Its protein product is CASSPGRGGTIYF.

This clonotype was recorded at least ten times. The V gene is TRBV27, the J gene TRBJ1-1; D is undetermined. CDR3 length: 13 amino acids. Trimming took off 4 bases at V and 7 bases at J, with 13 bases between the two ends. The germline CDR1 and CDR2 sequences are MNHEY and SMNVEV (reference sequence). The DNA for the CDR3 is TGTGCCAGCAGTTCCCCCTTTGTCCATGAAGCTTTCTTT. As protein: CASSSPFVHEAFF.

The V and J genes are TRBV3-1 and TRBJ2-1; D not resolved. Germline-derived CDR1 and CDR2 are LGHDT and YNNKEL (reference sequence). The CDR3 has 15 amino acids. V lost 0 bases and J 9 bases, leaving 15 bases between the germline ends. The CDR3 is CASSQDPGCSGEQFF. CDR3 DNA sequence: TGTGCCAGCAGCCAAGACCCAGGTTGTTCCGGTGAGCAGTTCTTC.

This clonotype has at least ten counts. The CDR3 loop reads CASSLGAGAYQETQYF. In DNA form, the CDR3 reads TGTGCCAGCAGCTTAGGGGCAGGGGCGTACCAAGAGACCCAGTACTTC. The V and J genes are TRBV7-9 and TRBJ2-5; D is perhaps TRBD1 (6 bases). Trimming took off 1 base at V and 0 bases at J, with 12 bases between the two ends. Germline values: CDR1 SEHNR, CDR2 FQNEAQ (reference sequence). This CDR3 region has 16 residues.